A single sample is the source of the 3 T cell receptor beta chains below, sequenced in a study of CD4 and CD8 cells across lung adenocarcinoma regions. In TCRdb, the PCR reads were re-called with MiXCR into one record per CDR3 protein. The sample has about 20,000 distinct CDR3 sequences, 50% to 55% seen once. The sample consisted of CD8+ T cells from the center of a lung tumor. Every receptor here comes from a female donor with lung adenocarcinoma. The CD4 and CD8 labels of this study may be unreliable.

V usage is TRBV4-2 and J usage is TRBJ2-2, with 9 bases that match TRBD1. The CDR3 totals 15 residues. Trimming at V came to 1 base and at J to 3 bases, leaving 0 bases not matched to a gene. In germline, CDR1 is LGHNA, CDR2 YNFKEQ. The CDR3 spells CASSQGTGDTGELFF. CDR3 DNA: TGTGCCAGCAGCCAAGGGACAGGGGACACCGGGGAGCTGTTTTTT.

The rearrangement links TRBV6-5 to TRBJ2-3, with D possibly being TRBD2 (6 bases). The better agreement between TRBJ2-7 and the DNA end casts doubt on the J call. Looked up from germline, CDR1 is MNHEY and CDR2 is SVGAGI. CDR3 length: 15 amino acids. In DNA form, the CDR3 reads TGTTGCAGCGTTGCGGGACTGGGAGCCAAAAATACGCAGTACTTC. Its protein product is CCSVAGLGAKNTQYF.

This sequence joins TRBV11-3 and TRBJ2-2; D might be TRBD1 or TRBD2, each matching 5 bases. The CDR3 has 17 residues. V lost 2 bases and J lost 4, with 17 bases in between. Looked up from germline, CDR1 is SGHNT and CDR2 is YENEEA. This CDR3 is CASSLSFRDGGTGELFF. CDR3 coding DNA: TGTGCCAGCAGCTTATCTTTCCGGGACGGTGGCACCGGGGAGCTGTTTTTT.